These 4 T cell receptor beta chains originate from one sample sequenced in a study of regulatory and conventional T cells in RAG deficiency. Genomic DNA came from blood conventional CD4+ T cells gated CD25-low CD127-high. Sequencing was performed with immunoSEQ multiplex PCR; in TCRdb, only in-frame clones are kept and a portion is missing. Of approximately 35,000 clones in the sample, around 76% were seen once. These records were also assigned to another study, of regulatory T cells. From that report: Amplification used 52 TRBV primers and 13 TRBJ primers.

Sequenced material: CD4+ effector T cells sorted from blood. The receptor source for this set is a human donor in good health.

This clone came up a few times. The CDR3 region has the DNA TGTGCCAGCAGCTTGTCCGGGGCAACCTACGAGCAGTACTTC. It yields the protein CASSLSGATYEQYF. The chain combines TRBV5-4 with TRBJ2-7, with D tentatively TRBD1 or TRBD2 (5 bases each). Germline values: CDR1 SGHNT, CDR2 YYREEE (reference sequence). CDR3 length: 14 residues. The V end lost 1 base, the J end lost 2 bases, and 10 bases lay between the germline ends.

This clone was seen more than once but under ten times. This chain uses TRBV28 with TRBJ1-2; D unresolved. This CDR3 contains 16 residues. Germline V lookup: CDR1 MDHEN, CDR2 SYDVKM. Trimming removed 6 bases from V and 8 bases from J, with 25 bases in between. In nucleotides, the CDR3 is TGTGCCAGCAGGAGGGCGTCGGTCAGTTGGCCAGACGGCTACACCTTC. This encodes CASRRASVSWPDGYTF.

The rearrangement uses TRBV5-4 and TRBJ2-7, with unresolved D. In germline, CDR1 is SGHNT, CDR2 YYREEE (reference sequence). The CDR3 length is 15 residues. Trimming left V 0 bases short and J 3 bases short, with 13 bases between. Here the CDR3 reads CASSLAGGGVYEQYF. CDR3 DNA sequence: TGTGCCAGCAGCTTGGCCGGCGGCGGCGTCTACGAGCAGTACTTC.

The chain combines TRBV11-2 with TRBJ2-1; D gene uncertain. CDR1 and CDR2 (germline): SGHAT, FQNNGV. CDR3 length equals 13 residues. Trimming took off 1 base at V and 3 bases at J, with 4 bases between the two ends. The CDR3 reads CASSLGLYNEQFF. DNA of the CDR3: TGTGCCAGCAGCTTAGGTCTCTACAATGAGCAGTTCTTC.